This entry lists 7 T cell receptor beta chains sequenced from one sample in a study of T-cell reconstitution after alpha-beta-depleted transplantation in children. This sample's TCRbeta library carried unique molecular identifier barcodes. TCRdb reprocessed the PCR reads with MiXCR, giving one entry per CDR3 protein. Found here are fewer than 550,000 distinct CDR3 sequences, roughly 11% of them singletons; the top ten hold 11% to 15%. This specimen consisted of PBMCs, mostly from graft donor cells, obtained 180 days after TCRalphabeta/CD19-depleted stem cell transplant. Receptor source: a female patient aged 2-9 years who had a stem cell transplant for aplastic anemia, so the T cells may come from the graft donor.

This clonotype has a count of ten or more. The genes are TRBV5-1 and TRBJ2-5; tentatively, D is TRBD1 or TRBD2 (5 bases each). The CDR3 runs to 13 residues. Germline V CDR1 and CDR2: SGHRS, YFSETQ. V was trimmed by 0 bases and J by 2 bases, leaving 5 bases between them. The CDR3 reads CASSLGGQETQYF. The CDR3 nucleotides read TGCGCCAGCAGCTTGGGGGGGCAAGAGACCCAGTACTTC.

The chain carries TRBV11-3 and TRBJ2-2; 8 bases are shared with TRBD2. CDR1 and CDR2 from the germline V gene are SGHNT and YENEEA. After removal of 1 base from V and 4 bases from J, the junction contained 5 bases not matched to a gene. CDR3 length: 16 amino acids. CDR3 sequence reads: CASSLVAGTLTGELFF. CDR3 bases: TGTGCCAGCAGCTTAGTAGCGGGAACCCTCACCGGGGAGCTGTTTTTT.

This clonotype was found a few times. The gene calls are TRBV29-1 and TRBJ1-2; D is unclear. Germline V gene lookup returns CDR1 SQVTM and CDR2 ANQGSEA. Between the trimmed V and J ends, which lost 1 base and 5 bases, there was a span of 11 bases. This CDR3 has 13 residues. This chain's CDR3 is CSVEVRWGYGYTF. Written as DNA, the CDR3 is TGCAGCGTTGAAGTCAGGTGGGGATATGGCTACACCTTC.

CDR3 DNA: TGTGCCAGCAGTAAAGGACAGATCTATGGCTACACCTTC. Translated: CASSKGQIYGYTF. The rearrangement links TRBV25-1 to TRBJ1-2; TRBD1 might be the D (6 bases). V was clipped by 5 bases and J by 4 bases, with 11 bases between them. The CDR3 is made up of 13 amino acids. Germline loops: CDR1 MGHDK, CDR2 SYGVNS.

The chain joins TRBV7-9 to TRBJ1-1, with D unresolved. Trimming cost V 3 bases and J 3 bases, with 11 bases left between them. Looked up from germline, CDR1 is SEHNR and CDR2 is FQNEAQ (reference sequence). CDR3 length: 14 amino acids. The CDR3 region is CASSLGLGYTEAFF. For the CDR3, the DNA is TGTGCCAGCAGCTTGGGTCTAGGGTACACTGAAGCTTTCTTT. The full variable domain, its missing parts supplied by reference TRBV7-9 and TRBJ1-1, is DTGVSQNPRHKITKRGQNVTFRCDPISEHNRLYWYRQTLGQGPEFLTYFQNEAQLEKSRLLSDRFSAERPKGSFSTLEIQRTEQGDSAMYLCASSLGLGYTEAFFGQGTRLTVV.

V usage is TRBV7-9 and J usage is TRBJ1-6, with D possibly TRBD1 on 5 matching bases. The CDR3 loop spans 15 amino acids. Germline CDR1 reads SEHNR; CDR2 reads FQNEAQ (reference sequence). Trimming removed 0 bases at V and 10 bases at J, with 13 bases between. CDR3 sequence: CASSLASEGRSPLHF. CDR3 DNA: TGTGCCAGCAGCTTAGCGTCCGAGGGGAGATCACCCCTCCACTTT. The full variable domain, its missing parts supplied by reference TRBV7-9 and TRBJ1-6, is DTGVSQNPRHKITKRGQNVTFRCDPISEHNRLYWYRQTLGQGPEFLTYFQNEAQLEKSRLLSDRFSAERPKGSFSTLEIQRTEQGDSAMYLCASSLASEGRSPLHFGNGTRLTVT.

This clonotype was detected only a few times. The chain employs TRBV4-1 and TRBJ1-4; TRBD1 might be the D (5 bases). The CDR3 totals 15 residues. Germline V CDR1 and CDR2: MGHRA, YSYEKL. Trimming cost V 6 bases and J 9 bases, with 20 bases left between them. CDR3 nucleotide sequence: TGCGCCAGCAGAAATATCGTGAAGGGGACCAAAAAACTGTTTTTT. It codes for CASRNIVKGTKKLFF.